Each of the 30 T cell receptor beta chains below was sequenced from the same sample in a study of memory CD4+ T cells and cytomegalovirus serostatus. TCRdb's copy holds only in-frame clones and misses some; the assay was immunoSEQ multiplex PCR. The sample has about 92,000 clones, 80% seen once; the top ten hold less than 4.5%. Single viable CD3+CD4+CD8-CD45RO+ cells were sorted as the memory CD4+ T cells. Sequenced sample: memory CD4+ T cells from blood. The origin of the receptors is an adult in good health and CMV-seropositive.

The chain uses TRBV28 and TRBJ1-2, with unresolved D. Trimming stripped 6 bases from V and 5 bases from J, with 16 bases between. CDR3 length: 14 amino acids. Germline V lookup: CDR1 MDHEN, CDR2 SYDVKM. CDR3 DNA: TGTGCCAGCAGACCTTCAGGTCTCGGGTATGGCTACACCTTC. Translating gives CASRPSGLGYGYTF.

As regards this clone: Other DNA sequences in the sample encode the same CDR3. The chain couples TRBV9 to TRBJ1-3; D is unresolved. CDR3 size: 15 residues. CDR1 is SGDLS and CDR2 is YYNGEE in the germline V gene. The V and J ends lost 0 bases and 0 bases respectively, with 7 bases between them. The CDR3 here is CASSVDHSSGNTIYF. The CDR3 nucleotides are TGTGCCAGCAGCGTAGATCACAGCTCTGGAAACACCATATATTTT. Variable domain in full (rest from reference TRBV9 and TRBJ1-3): DSGVTQTPKHLITATGQRVTLRCSPRSGDLSVYWYQQSLDQGLQFLIQYYNGEERAKGNILERFSAQQFPDLHSELNLSSLELGDSALYFCASSVDHSSGNTIYFGEGSWLTVV.

The rearrangement joins TRBV9 to TRBJ1-1; possible D gene TRBD1, 6 bases. Germline CDR1 and CDR2: SGDLS and YYNGEE. With 2 bases removed from V and 4 bases from J, the gap between germline ends came to 18 bases. There are 16 residues in the CDR3. The CDR3 region is CASSVTGTGLGTEAFF. The CDR3 DNA reads TGTGCCAGCAGCGTTACAGGGACGGGGTTGGGCACTGAAGCTTTCTTT.

The rearrangement joins TRBV6-5 to TRBJ1-5, with D tentatively TRBD1 (5 bases). The CDR3 has 13 residues. V was pared by 4 bases and J by 4 bases, with 8 bases between. The germline V gene has CDR1 MNHEY and CDR2 SVGAGI. CDR3 in amino acids: CASSSYRNQPQHF. CDR3 nucleotide sequence: TGTGCCAGCAGTTCATACAGGAATCAGCCCCAGCATTTT.

The rearrangement joins TRBV18 to TRBJ1-4; a weak D match, TRBD1 (6 bases). Trimming pared 3 bases from V and 0 bases from J, leaving 14 bases between. The CDR3 totals 17 residues. Looked up from germline, CDR1 is KGHSH and CDR2 is LQKENI. For the CDR3, the DNA is TGTGCCAGCTCACCCCTAGGACAGAGAGCAACTAATGAAAAACTGTTTTTT. It is translated as CASSPLGQRATNEKLFF.

The V and J genes are TRBV28 and TRBJ1-1, with D unclear. The CDR3 runs 11 residues. Trimming left V 3 bases short and J 8 bases short, with 7 bases between. Germline V gives CDR1 MDHEN, CDR2 SYDVKM. CDR3 bases: TGTGCCAGCAGTTTTCTTTTGGAAGCTTTCTTT. Encoded protein: CASSFLLEAFF. Variable domain in full (rest from reference TRBV28 and TRBJ1-1): DVKVTQSSRYLVKRTGEKVFLECVQDMDHENMFWYRQDPGLGLRLIYFSYDVKMKEKGDIPEGYSVSREKKERFSLILESASTNQTSMYLCASSFLLEAFFGQGTRLTVV.

This rearrangement joins TRBV11-2 to TRBJ2-1, with 10 bases lining up with TRBD2. The CDR3 spans 17 residues. V lost 3 bases, J lost 6 bases, and 11 bases stayed unmatched. The germline CDR1 and CDR2 sequences are SGHAT and FQNNGV. In DNA, the CDR3 is TGTGCCAGCAGCTTCGCCTTCCTAGCGGGAGTGCGCAATGAGCAGTTCTTC. It is translated as CASSFAFLAGVRNEQFF. Full variable domain (missing parts from reference TRBV11-2 and TRBJ2-1): EAGVAQSPRYKIIEKRQSVAFWCNPISGHATLYWYQQILGQGPKLLIQFQNNGVVDDSQLPKDRFSAERLKGVDSTLKIQPAKLEDSAVYLCASSFAFLAGVRNEQFFGPGTRLTVL.

This clone was counted between two and nine times. The chain joins TRBV6-6 to TRBJ2-5, with D perhaps given as TRBD1 or TRBD2 (5 bases each). V was pared by 5 bases and J by 5 bases, with 9 bases between. This CDR3 region has 12 residues. Germline V CDR1 and CDR2: MNHNY, SVGAGI (reference sequence). CDR3 region: CASSPGAETQYF. The CDR3 DNA follows: TGTGCCAGCAGTCCCGGGGCGGAGACCCAGTACTTC.

The chain combines TRBV19 with TRBJ2-5; D possibly corresponds to TRBD2 (5 bases). Trimming took 3 bases from V and 5 from J, leaving 13 bases between them. Germline V gives CDR1 LNHDA, CDR2 SQIVND (reference sequence). The CDR3 spans 14 residues. The CDR3 bases are TGTGCCAGTAGTATGAGAGTGGAGGACGAGACCCAGTACTTC. Translating it yields CASSMRVEDETQYF. The full variable domain, its missing parts supplied by reference TRBV19 and TRBJ2-5, is DGGITQSPKYLFRKEGQNVTLSCEQNLNHDAMYWYRQDPGQGLRLIYYSQIVNDFQKGDIAEGYSVSREKKESFPLTVTSAQKNPTAFYLCASSMRVEDETQYFGPGTRLLVL.

Worth noting for this clone: Germline and junction disagree at one end, which may indicate a read error. The chain carries TRBV7-7 and TRBJ2-7; D is unclear. From germline, CDR1 is SSHAT and CDR2 FNYEAQ (reference sequence). The CDR3 is 13 amino acids. The CDR3 loop is CASSPSQASEQYF. In DNA form, the CDR3 reads TGTGCTAGCAGCCCGTCGCAGGCGAGCGAGCAGTACTTC.

V and J are TRBV6-5 and TRBJ1-1, with D uncertain. V lost 2 bases, J lost 8 bases, and 18 bases lay in between. Germline CDR1 reads MNHEY; CDR2 reads SVGAGI. The CDR3 runs to 15 residues. CDR3 region: CASSYQPTLYKEAFF. CDR3 sequence (DNA): TGTGCCAGCAGTTACCAACCCACCTTGTACAAGGAAGCTTTCTTT.

V usage is TRBV9 and J usage is TRBJ2-5; 9 bases are shared with TRBD2. J gave up 0 bases and V 3 bases, and 9 bases lay outside the gene matches. The CDR3 spans 17 residues. Germline CDR1 reads SGDLS; CDR2 reads YYNGEE. CDR3 sequence reads: CASSAGTKREDQETQYF. For the CDR3, the DNA is TGTGCCAGCAGCGCGGGGACTAAGCGGGAGGACCAAGAGACCCAGTACTTC.

This clone was observed a handful of times. The chain couples TRBV9 to TRBJ1-2; a weak D match, TRBD1 (5 bases). Per the germline V gene, CDR1 is SGDLS and CDR2 is YYNGEE. Trimming shortened V by 0 bases and J by 7 bases, and 13 bases separated the two germline ends. The CDR3 consists of 14 residues. The CDR3 DNA reads as TGTGCCAGCAGCGTAGATCAGGGAGAGGTTGGCTACACCTTC. It encodes CASSVDQGEVGYTF.

The chain links TRBV11-2 to TRBJ2-5; D gene unclear. CDR1 and CDR2 (germline): SGHAT, FQNNGV. Between the trimmed V and J ends, which lost 2 bases and 7 bases, there was a span of 14 bases. This CDR3 spans 14 amino acids. CDR3 sequence: CASSLRDTLGTQYF. The CDR3 region has the DNA TGTGCCAGCAGCTTAAGGGATACACTCGGGACCCAGTACTTC.

DNA of the CDR3: TGTGCCAGCAGCTTGCCCTTGGGCGGGAGGGAGCAGTTCTTC. Residues: CASSLPLGGREQFF. The V gene is TRBV5-8, the J gene TRBJ2-1; 8 bases are a match to TRBD2. The trim removed 1 base at V and 10 bases at J, leaving 7 bases unmatched. The CDR3 contains 14 residues. Germline V gives CDR1 SGHTS, CDR2 YDEGEE.

The genes are TRBV28 and TRBJ2-2; 9 bases agree with TRBD1. Germline values: CDR1 MDHEN, CDR2 SYDVKM. The CDR3 has 14 residues. V shed 8 bases, J shed 7 bases, and the junction held 8 bases outside the gene matches. The CDR3 protein is CASRSTGGIGELFF. DNA of the CDR3: TGTGCCAGCCGATCGACAGGGGGGATCGGGGAGCTGTTTTTT.

This chain links TRBV11-1 with TRBJ2-2; unclear D gene. The CDR3 length is 13 residues. Between the trimmed V and J ends, which lost 4 bases and 2 bases, there was a span of 5 bases. Germline V gives CDR1 SGHAT, CDR2 FQDESV (reference sequence). The CDR3 protein is CASSSTNTGELFF. CDR3 in DNA: TGTGCCAGCAGCTCCACCAACACCGGGGAGCTGTTTTTT.

The rearrangement links TRBV18 to TRBJ2-3; weak D call: TRBD1 (5 bases). The CDR3 has 14 residues. Germline CDR1 KGHSH, CDR2 LQKENI. V lost 4 bases and J lost 3, with 11 bases in between. The CDR3 reads CASSRQTATDTQYF. The DNA for the CDR3 is TGTGCCAGCTCACGACAGACGGCTACAGATACGCAGTATTTT.

This chain joins TRBV27 and TRBJ1-2; D may be TRBD1 (6 bases). V lost 3 bases to trimming and J lost 1 base, with 9 bases between them. Germline lookup yields CDR1 MNHEY and CDR2 SMNVEV (reference sequence). The CDR3 is 14 residues long. The CDR3 is CASSLDRNNYGYTF. CDR3 bases: TGTGCCAGCAGTTTGGACAGAAATAACTATGGCTACACCTTC.

About this clone itself: This specimen includes other DNA sequences encoding the same CDR3. The rearrangement links TRBV7-9 to TRBJ1-4; no reliable D call. The V end was cut by 0 bases, the J end by 5 bases, with 10 bases between. This CDR3 contains 15 residues. Germline V lookup: CDR1 SEHNR, CDR2 FQNEAQ (reference sequence). The CDR3 nucleotides are TGTGCCAGCAGCTTAGCCAGCGGAGGGAATGAAAAACTGTTTTTT. Translated, it gives CASSLASGGNEKLFF.

The genes are TRBV5-1 and TRBJ2-6; TRBD2 is a possible D gene (5 bases). The V end lost 0 bases, the J end lost 4 bases, and 14 bases lay between the germline ends. The CDR3 contains 17 residues. Germline-derived CDR1 and CDR2 are SGHRS and YFSETQ. For the CDR3, the DNA is TGCGCCAGCAGCTTGGTGGAGGTGACCCCGGGGGCCAACGTCCTGACTTTC. Its protein product is CASSLVEVTPGANVLTF.

This chain connects TRBV9 to TRBJ2-1; 9 nucleotides align to TRBD2. There are 15 residues in the CDR3. The V segment lost 5 bases and the J segment 7 bases; nucleotides outside the gene matches: 10. CDR1 is SGDLS and CDR2 is YYNGEE in the germline V gene. The CDR3 protein is CASSEGGTSNNEQFF. The CDR3, as DNA: TGTGCCAGCAGTGAGGGTGGGACTAGCAATAATGAGCAGTTCTTC.

DNA of the CDR3: TGTGCCAGCAGTCCCGCCTACGAGCAGTACTTC. Translated: CASSPAYEQYF. The chain has TRBV6-1 and TRBJ2-7; D gene uncertain. CDR3 length: 11 amino acids. Germline V gene data show CDR1 as MNHNS and CDR2 as SASEGT. Trimming removed 5 bases from V and 2 bases from J, with 4 bases in between.

The chain joins TRBV5-1 to TRBJ1-2; D is undetermined. Trimming took 0 bases from V and 1 from J, leaving 7 bases between them. Germline CDR1 SGHRS, CDR2 YFSETQ. This CDR3 is 14 amino acids long. The CDR3, as DNA: TGCGCCAGCAGCTTGGGGGTAGATAACTATGGCTACACCTTC. Encoded protein: CASSLGVDNYGYTF.

This chain links TRBV7-2 with TRBJ2-2; a possible D gene is TRBD2 (6 bases). CDR3 length equals 19 residues. Germline V lookup: CDR1 SGHTA, CDR2 FQGNSA. Deletions cut 5 bases from V and 0 bases from J, with 22 bases between. The CDR3 protein is CASSNGGGLADANTGELFF. CDR3 sequence (DNA): TGTGCCAGCAGCAATGGGGGAGGCTTAGCGGACGCGAACACCGGGGAGCTGTTTTTT.

V usage is TRBV9 and J usage is TRBJ2-2; perhaps TRBD2 as D (7 bases). CDR1 and CDR2 (germline): SGDLS, YYNGEE. The V gene lost 4 bases and the J gene lost 5 bases, with 15 bases spanning the gap. The CDR3 runs to 15 residues. CDR3 protein: CASSTSGTWTGELFF. CDR3 nucleotides: TGTGCCAGCAGCACCAGCGGGACATGGACCGGGGAGCTGTTTTTT.

This clone appeared a single time. The chain employs TRBV6-1 and TRBJ2-7; perhaps D is TRBD1 or TRBD2 (5 bases each). V lost 5 bases and J 5 bases, leaving 16 bases between the germline ends. This CDR3 is 14 amino acids long. Germline CDR1 reads MNHNS; CDR2 reads SASEGT. As DNA, the CDR3 is TGTGCCAGCAGTCTGGGGGAATTAAGACACGAGCAGTACTTC. Translated, it gives CASSLGELRHEQYF.

The chain employs TRBV7-9 and TRBJ1-4; 9 bases are shared with TRBD1. V lost 5 bases and J lost 4; bases outside the gene matches: 8. Germline V CDR1 and CDR2: SEHNR, FQNEAQ (reference sequence). The CDR3 has 16 amino acids. CDR3 protein: CASSPGQGRGNEKLFF. The CDR3 nucleotides read TGTGCCAGCAGCCCGGGACAGGGAAGGGGTAATGAAAAACTGTTTTTT. Full variable domain (remainder filled in from reference TRBV7-9 and TRBJ1-4): DTGVSQNPRHKITKRGQNVTFRCDPISEHNRLYWYRQTLGQGPEFLTYFQNEAQLEKSRLLSDRFSAERPKGSFSTLEIQRTEQGDSAMYLCASSPGQGRGNEKLFFGSGTQLSVL.

This rearrangement joins TRBV6-6 to TRBJ1-1, with a tentative D call TRBD1 (6 bases). CDR1 is MNHNY, CDR2 SVGAGI, per germline (reference sequence). The V end lost 7 bases, the J end lost 3 bases, and 12 bases lay between the germline ends. The CDR3 totals 13 residues. The CDR3 loop reads CASIGQSDTEAFF. Here the CDR3 DNA reads TGTGCCAGCATTGGACAGTCTGACACTGAAGCTTTCTTT.

The genes are TRBV7-8 and TRBJ1-5, with 11 bases aligning to TRBD1. CDR3 length: 18 residues. Germline CDR1 reads SGHVS; CDR2 reads FQNEAQ. V lost 1 base to trimming and J lost 0 bases; unmatched junction nucleotides: 5. The DNA of the CDR3 is TGTGCCAGCAGCTTAGTCTGGGGACAGGGGGTTAGCAATCAGCCCCAGCATTTT. Translated, it gives CASSLVWGQGVSNQPQHF.